Presented here are 24 T cell receptor beta chains from one specimen sequenced in a study of CD8+ T cells in alopecia areata. After isolation, RNA underwent reverse transcription to generate cDNA as the sequencing template. Some clones are missing from TCRdb's copy, which holds only in-frame ones; the method was immunoSEQ multiplex PCR. The table has 110,000 to 150,000 clones, roughly 82% seen once. The treatment here: oral pan-JAK inhibitor, 5-10 mg twice daily. This sample comprised CD8+ T cells sorted from blood, obtained at week 4, from a patient treated with tofacitinib. The receptor source for this set is a human donor with alopecia areata.

J is TRBJ2-7 and V is TRBV29-1, with TRBD2 as a possible D gene (7 bases). Germline V gene sequence: CDR1 SQVTM, CDR2 ANQGSEA. This CDR3 contains 14 residues. Trimming shortened V by 4 bases and J by 4 bases, and 17 bases separated the two germline ends. The CDR3 DNA reads as TGCAGCGTTGTGGAGGGGGGGATATTGTACGAGCAGTACTTC. It is translated as CSVVEGGILYEQYF.

V and J are TRBV29-1 and TRBJ2-1; TRBD2 aligns across 8 bases. J was trimmed by 8 bases and V by 2 bases; bases with no gene match: 20. The CDR3 contains 18 residues. The V gene's germline CDR1 is SQVTM and CDR2 ANQGSEA. The CDR3 here is CSVEKGSAVAGFWDEQFF. DNA of the CDR3: TGCAGCGTTGAAAAGGGTTCTGCGGTAGCGGGGTTTTGGGATGAGCAGTTCTTC.

V usage is TRBV29-1 and J usage is TRBJ1-2, with no clear D. The CDR3 covers 15 residues. The germline V and J ends were trimmed by 6 bases and 2 bases, with 19 bases remaining between them. Germline-derived CDR1 and CDR2 are SQVTM and ANQGSEA. The CDR3 protein is CSVGPRTVENYGYTF. The CDR3 coding sequence is TGCAGCGTGGGTCCGCGGACGGTTGAGAACTATGGCTACACCTTC.

V is TRBV5-6 and J is TRBJ2-1; no clear D gene. The CDR3 covers 15 residues. Between the trimmed V and J ends, which lost 1 base and 6 bases, there was a span of 14 bases. Germline CDR1 and CDR2: SGHDT and YYEEEE. This CDR3 is CASSLWEAGLNEQFF. DNA of the CDR3: TGTGCCAGCAGCTTGTGGGAAGCCGGGCTCAATGAGCAGTTCTTC.

The chain is built from TRBV2 and TRBJ1-5, with D unclear. CDR1 and CDR2 (germline): SNHLY, FYNNEI. Trimming shortened V by 6 bases and J by 5 bases, and 11 bases separated the two germline ends. The CDR3 runs to 13 residues. In DNA, the CDR3 is TGTGCCAGCAGGGAGGGTGGAGATCAGCCCCAGCATTTT. Protein sequence: CASREGGDQPQHF.

This chain uses TRBV7-9 with TRBJ1-5, with a tentative D call TRBD1 (5 bases). This CDR3 has 12 residues. CDR1 and CDR2 from the germline V gene are SEHNR and FQNEAQ (reference sequence). Trimming removed 5 bases from V and 9 bases from J, with 11 bases in between. The CDR3 DNA follows: TGTGCCAGCAGCGACGGGGGTCGGCCCCAGCATTTT. It codes for CASSDGGRPQHF.

This sequence joins TRBV7-3 and TRBJ2-2; TRBD1 agrees at 10 bases. Germline CDR1 and CDR2: SGHTA and FQGTGA. Germline trimming cut 2 bases from V and 4 bases from J; bases unmatched to any gene: 7. This CDR3 is built from 17 residues. Here the CDR3 DNA reads TGTGCCAGCAGCTTACCCCAGACAGGGGGCGGCACCGGGGAGCTGTTTTTT. Protein: CASSLPQTGGGTGELFF.

The chain's CDR3 is CASGVTANNEQFF. DNA for the CDR3: TGTGCCAGCGGCGTAACGGCCAACAATGAGCAGTTCTTC. The rearrangement links TRBV6-5 to TRBJ2-1; no clear D gene. V lost 8 bases and J lost 5, with 13 bases in between. Germline values: CDR1 MNHEY, CDR2 SVGAGI. This CDR3 is 13 amino acids long.

The V gene is TRBV29-1, the J gene TRBJ2-1; TRBD2 might be the D (5 bases). Trimming removed 2 bases at V and 5 bases at J, with 10 bases between. Germline CDR1 SQVTM, CDR2 ANQGSEA. The CDR3 has 13 amino acids. CDR3 protein: CSVEYRGDNEQFF. The CDR3 region has the DNA TGCAGCGTTGAATATCGGGGAGACAATGAGCAGTTCTTC.

The V call is TRBV28, the J call TRBJ2-5; 8 positions agree with TRBD2. V lost 5 bases, J lost 5 bases, and 10 bases stayed unmatched. The germline V gene encodes CDR1 MDHEN and CDR2 SYDVKM. CDR3 length: 15 amino acids. CDR3 protein: CASSHGTRPLETQYF. The CDR3, as DNA: TGTGCCAGCAGTCACGGGACTAGACCATTGGAGACCCAGTACTTC.

The gene calls are TRBV4-2 and TRBJ1-1; 7 bases match TRBD1. Trimming took 3 bases from V and 11 from J; bases not matched to a gene: 15. This CDR3 spans 15 amino acids. CDR1 and CDR2 (germline): LGHNA, YNFKEQ. The CDR3 bases are TGTGCCAGCAGCCAGGCCGGGACAGCATCCTTAGGTGCTTTCTTT. Residues: CASSQAGTASLGAFF.

The chain uses TRBV7-9 and TRBJ2-7, with a possible D match to TRBD2 (6 bases). V dropped 5 bases and J dropped 2 bases, with 19 bases sitting between them. The CDR3 extends over 16 amino acids. Germline V lookup: CDR1 SEHNR, CDR2 FQNEAQ (reference sequence). In nucleotides, the CDR3 is TGTGCCAGCAGCGCCGGGAGAGGGACTGATACCTACGAGCAGTACTTC. Protein: CASSAGRGTDTYEQYF. Looking up the rest from reference TRBV7-9 and TRBJ2-7 gives the full variable domain: DTGVSQNPRHKITKRGQNVTFRCDPISEHNRLYWYRQTLGQGPEFLTYFQNEAQLEKSRLLSDRFSAERPKGSFSTLEIQRTEQGDSAMYLCASSAGRGTDTYEQYFGPGTRLTVT.

This chain joins TRBV4-1 and TRBJ2-1; 11 positions match TRBD2. With V trimmed by 3 bases and J by 5 bases, 6 bases remained unmatched. From germline, CDR1 is MGHRA and CDR2 YSYEKL. CDR3 length: 16 residues. Here the CDR3 reads CASSHYGTSGHNEQFF. The CDR3 bases are TGCGCCAGCAGCCACTACGGGACTAGCGGCCACAATGAGCAGTTCTTC.

The rearrangement uses TRBV6-5 and TRBJ2-5; 7 nucleotides agree with TRBD2. The CDR3 runs to 15 residues. After removal of 4 bases from V and 1 base from J, the junction contained 6 bases not matched to a gene. Germline lookup yields CDR1 MNHEY and CDR2 SVGAGI. The CDR3 coding sequence is TGTGCCAGCAGTTCCGGGGGAGGGTCCCAAGAGACCCAGTACTTC. This sequence encodes CASSSGGGSQETQYF.

Only one count was recorded for this clone. The chain joins TRBV7-9 to TRBJ2-5; D not certain. The V end lost 4 bases, the J end lost 1 base, and 7 bases lay between the germline ends. The CDR3 has 13 amino acids. The V gene's germline CDR1 is SEHNR and CDR2 FQNEAQ (reference sequence). CDR3 protein: CASSSPTQETQYF. The CDR3 nucleotides are TGTGCCAGCAGCTCCCCAACCCAAGAGACCCAGTACTTC.

The J gene is TRBJ1-1, the V gene TRBV19; D remains ambiguous. Germline V lookup: CDR1 LNHDA, CDR2 SQIVND (reference sequence). CDR3 length: 12 residues. The CDR3 reads CAARISGGEAFF. CDR3 nucleotides: TGTGCAGCTCGTATCTCTGGAGGTGAAGCTTTCTTT. Together with reference TRBV19 and TRBJ1-1, the CDR3 gives the full variable domain: DGGITQSPKYLFRKEGQNVTLSCEQNLNHDAMYWYRQDPGQGLRLIYYSQIVNDFQKGDIAEGYSVSREKKESFPLTVTSAQKNPTAFYLCAARISGGEAFFGQGTRLTVV.

The chain carries TRBV5-1 and TRBJ2-1; a weak D match, TRBD2 (7 bases). V shed 0 bases and J shed 3 bases, with 10 bases lying between them. Germline V gives CDR1 SGHRS, CDR2 YFSETQ. This CDR3 contains 15 residues. The CDR3 DNA sequence: TGCGCCAGCAGCTTGGTGCGGGGGCGCTACAATGAGCAGTTCTTC. Protein: CASSLVRGRYNEQFF. Variable domain in full (rest from reference TRBV5-1 and TRBJ2-1): KAGVTQTPRYLIKTRGQQVTLSCSPISGHRSVSWYQQTPGQGLQFLFEYFSETQRNKGNFPGRFSGRQFSNSRSEMNVSTLELGDSALYLCASSLVRGRYNEQFFGPGTRLTVL.

The gene calls are TRBV30 and TRBJ2-5; D not resolved. V was trimmed by 2 bases and J by 1 base, leaving 8 bases between them. This CDR3 has 13 amino acids. From germline, CDR1 is GTSNPN and CDR2 SVGIG (reference sequence). CDR3 loop: CAWSTGIQETQYF. CDR3 DNA sequence: TGTGCCTGGAGTACCGGTATCCAAGAGACCCAGTACTTC.

The chain recombines TRBV6-4 with TRBJ2-5; the match to TRBD2 covers 9 bases. CDR3 size: 17 residues. After removal of 7 bases from V and 0 bases from J, the junction contained 12 bases not matched to a gene. Germline V gene lookup returns CDR1 MRHNA and CDR2 SNTAGT. The DNA for the CDR3 is TGTGCCAGCAACCTCAGCGGGGGGCCGGCGAACCAAGAGACCCAGTACTTC. Translation: CASNLSGGPANQETQYF.

The V and J genes are TRBV12-5 and TRBJ2-2, with TRBD2 matching 14 bases. The trim removed 6 bases at V and 2 bases at J, leaving 5 bases unmatched. Germline V lookup: CDR1 LGHNT, CDR2 FRNRAP. The CDR3 runs to 17 residues. The CDR3 loop reads CASGWTSGGTNTGELFF. CDR3 nucleotides: TGTGCTAGTGGATGGACTAGCGGGGGGACTAACACCGGGGAGCTGTTTTTT.

The gene calls are TRBV5-4 and TRBJ1-1; no firm D call. CDR1 is SGHNT and CDR2 is YYREEE in the germline V gene (reference sequence). V dropped 0 bases and J dropped 6 bases, with 9 bases sitting between them. This CDR3 has 13 residues. The CDR3 sequence: CASSLVSGAEAFF. CDR3 in DNA: TGTGCCAGCAGCTTGGTCAGTGGCGCTGAAGCTTTCTTT.

In this sample, this clone turned up once. A read error is likely, as this CDR3 ends without the conserved phenylalanine or tryptophan. This chain joins TRBV29-1 and TRBJ1-2; 9 bases align to TRBD1. Germline trimming cut 7 bases from V and 5 bases from J; bases unmatched to any gene: 14. CDR3 length: 15 residues. Germline-derived CDR1 and CDR2 are SQVTM and ANQGSEA. The CDR3 here is CSAGTGRRSGYGYTS. CDR3 nucleotides: TGCAGCGCCGGGACAGGGCGTCGAAGTGGGTATGGCTACACCTCC.

For this clone: The CDR3 does not close with the conserved phenylalanine or tryptophan, likely indicating a read error. The DNA is left out, because the CDR3 cannot be placed on it with certainty; the CDR3 is given as TCRdb lists it. V gene TRBV30 combines with J gene TRBJ1-2. CDR1 GTSNPN and CDR2 SVGIG come from the germline V gene (reference sequence). Including both end residues, the CDR3 is 12 amino acids long. The CDR3 is CAWYNGGVGILC.

Only one count was recorded for this clone. V is TRBV6-6 and J is TRBJ2-3; 8 nucleotides match TRBD2. The CDR3 length is 15 residues. CDR1 and CDR2 from the germline V gene are MNHNY and SVGAGI (reference sequence). Germline trimming cut 2 bases from V and 4 bases from J; bases unmatched to any gene: 5. The CDR3 coding sequence is TGTGCCAGCAGTTACACTGCGGGGGGATCAGATACGCAGTATTTT. Translating gives CASSYTAGGSDTQYF.